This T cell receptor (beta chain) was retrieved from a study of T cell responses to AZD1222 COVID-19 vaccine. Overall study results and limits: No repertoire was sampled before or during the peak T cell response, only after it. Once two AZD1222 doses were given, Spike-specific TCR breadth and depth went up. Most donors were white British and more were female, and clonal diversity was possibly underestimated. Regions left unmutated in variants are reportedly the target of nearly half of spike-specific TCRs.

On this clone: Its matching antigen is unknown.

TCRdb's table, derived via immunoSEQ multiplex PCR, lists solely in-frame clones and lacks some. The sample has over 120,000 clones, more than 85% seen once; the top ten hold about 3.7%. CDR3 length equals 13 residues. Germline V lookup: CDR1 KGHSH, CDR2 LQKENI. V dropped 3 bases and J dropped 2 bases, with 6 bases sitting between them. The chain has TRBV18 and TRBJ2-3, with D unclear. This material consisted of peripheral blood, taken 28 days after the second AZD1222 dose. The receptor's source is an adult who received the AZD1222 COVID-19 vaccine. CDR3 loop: CASSPGTTDTQYF. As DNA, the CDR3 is TGTGCCAGCTCACCGGGCACCACAGATACGCAGTATTTT.